This section outlines one TCR beta chain sequence together with its context. Generated by immunoSEQ multiplex PCR, the TCRdb table keeps only in-frame clones and is missing some. The sample includes approximately 93,000 clones, roughly 91% seen only once; the top ten take less than 10%. The data stem from a study of control samples from healthy donors and cancer patients. V was clipped by 1 base and J by 9 bases; unmatched bases: 7. Per germline, CDR1 SGHTA and CDR2 FQGTGA. The CDR3 consists of 15 residues. The chain couples TRBV7-3 to TRBJ2-1, with 9 bases identical to TRBD2. The sequenced sample consisted of PBMCs. The clonotype comes from a woman between 50 and 59 years old with colorectal cancer. CDR3 sequence (DNA): TGTGCCAGCAGCTTAAGCGGGGGGGCTAGCGGTGAGCAGTTCTTC. Its protein product is CASSLSGGASGEQFF.